Described below is a single T cell receptor beta chain sequence and its context. Its cognate antigen is unknown. V lost 0 bases, J lost 0 bases, and 6 bases lay in between. The CDR3 sequence is 14 residues long. CDR1 and CDR2 (germline): SGDLS, YYNGEE. These data come from a study of T cell responses to AZD1222 COVID-19 vaccine. Study findings and constraints: Close to half of all spike-specific TCRs reportedly target regions of the variants that are unmutated. The number of AZD1222 recipients seropositive at baseline was only five to seven.

The table came from immunoSEQ multiplex PCR; TCRdb's copy has only in-frame clones and leaves some out. The sample holds 110,000 or so clones; approximately 88% are singletons and the top ten take roughly 12%. This TCR was recovered from an adult in good health. This rearrangement joins TRBV9 to TRBJ1-1; D gene uncertain. The sample in question was peripheral blood, obtained on day 0 of MenACWY control vaccination. CDR3 amino acids: CASSVGGMNTEAFF. DNA of the CDR3: TGTGCCAGCAGCGTAGGAGGGATGAACACTGAAGCTTTCTTT.